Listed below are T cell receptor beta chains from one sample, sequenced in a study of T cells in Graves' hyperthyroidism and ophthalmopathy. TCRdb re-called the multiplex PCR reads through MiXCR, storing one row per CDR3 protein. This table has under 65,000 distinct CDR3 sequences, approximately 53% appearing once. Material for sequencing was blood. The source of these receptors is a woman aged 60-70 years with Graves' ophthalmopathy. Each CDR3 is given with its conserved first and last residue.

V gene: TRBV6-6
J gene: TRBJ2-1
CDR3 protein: CASWGHTGVGNEQFF

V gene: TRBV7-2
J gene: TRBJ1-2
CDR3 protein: CASSPFRGDGYTF

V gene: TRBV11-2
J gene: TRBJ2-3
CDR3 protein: CASSLGAGGGTDTQYF

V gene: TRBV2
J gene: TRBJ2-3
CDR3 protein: CASQKQGVLDTQYF

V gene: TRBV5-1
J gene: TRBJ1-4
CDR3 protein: CASSPTTGNEKLFF

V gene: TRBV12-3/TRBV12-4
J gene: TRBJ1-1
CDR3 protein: CASSYPQGSTEAFF

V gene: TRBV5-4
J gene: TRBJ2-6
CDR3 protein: CASSLDRESGANVLTF

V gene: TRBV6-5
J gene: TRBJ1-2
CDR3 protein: CASSHAGQSFYGYTF

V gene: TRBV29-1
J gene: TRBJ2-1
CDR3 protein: CSGLAGRYNEQFF

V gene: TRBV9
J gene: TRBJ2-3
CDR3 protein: CASSVKLGGITDTQYF

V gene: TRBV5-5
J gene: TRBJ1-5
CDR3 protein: CASSLGRTGGDQPQHF

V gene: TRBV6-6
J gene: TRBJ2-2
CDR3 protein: CASSYDDARELFF

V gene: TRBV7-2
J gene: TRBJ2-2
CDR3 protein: CASSLRLAGFGELFF

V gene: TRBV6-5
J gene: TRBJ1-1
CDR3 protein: CASSSYSMNTEAFF

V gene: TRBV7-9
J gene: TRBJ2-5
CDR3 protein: CASSLAGTGRVETQYF

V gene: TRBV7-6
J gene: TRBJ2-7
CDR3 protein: CASSLTYRGAYNEQYF

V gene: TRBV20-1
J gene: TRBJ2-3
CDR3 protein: CSASAITGFNEQYF

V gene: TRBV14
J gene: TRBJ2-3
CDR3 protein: CASSHGLNNPTTDTQYF

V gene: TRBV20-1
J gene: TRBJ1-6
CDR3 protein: CSARVAGGGSPLHF

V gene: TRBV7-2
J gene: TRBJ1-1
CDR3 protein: CASSLDWTANTEAFF

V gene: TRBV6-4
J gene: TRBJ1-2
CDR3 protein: CASSDGAGYGYTF

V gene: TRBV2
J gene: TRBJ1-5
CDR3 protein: CASRGRMDQPQHF

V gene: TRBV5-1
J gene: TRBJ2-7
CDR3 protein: CASSFLGQGNEQYF

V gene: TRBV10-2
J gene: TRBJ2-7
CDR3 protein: CASRDDRLAYVQYF

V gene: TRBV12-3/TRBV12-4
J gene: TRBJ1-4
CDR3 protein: CASTKGAANEKLFF

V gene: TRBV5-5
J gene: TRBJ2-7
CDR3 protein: CASSKLAGGSYEQYF

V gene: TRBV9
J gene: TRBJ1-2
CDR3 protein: CASSGSRGSYGYTF

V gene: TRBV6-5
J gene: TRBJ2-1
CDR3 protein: CASSYSGTDYNEQFF

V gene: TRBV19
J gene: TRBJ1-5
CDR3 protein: CASSTQVHQPQHF

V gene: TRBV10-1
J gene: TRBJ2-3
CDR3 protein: CASSDIWGDTQYF

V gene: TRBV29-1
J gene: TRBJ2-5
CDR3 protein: CSVATGVETQYF

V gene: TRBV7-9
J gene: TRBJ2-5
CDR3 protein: CASRKTGGEETQYF

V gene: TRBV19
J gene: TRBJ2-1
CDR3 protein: CASSNRGNNEQFF

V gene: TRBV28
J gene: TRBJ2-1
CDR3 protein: CASSRPGLGEQFF

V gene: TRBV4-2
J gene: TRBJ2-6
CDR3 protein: CASSQQDVPTF

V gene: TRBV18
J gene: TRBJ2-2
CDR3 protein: CASSPRTGNGELFF

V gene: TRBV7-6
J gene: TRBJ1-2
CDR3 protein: CASSDVWGDPYYGYTF

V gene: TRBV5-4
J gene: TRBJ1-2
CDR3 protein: CAIPSRGRGYGYTF

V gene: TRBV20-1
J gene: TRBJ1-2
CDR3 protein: CSVKSYGYTF

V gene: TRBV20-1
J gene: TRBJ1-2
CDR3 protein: CSASSDRVDGYTF